Each of the 26 T cell receptor beta chains below was sequenced from the same sample in a study of cytomegalovirus exposure and HLA in healthy donors. PCR employed 60 Vbeta and 13 Jbeta primers. Sequencing was performed with immunoSEQ multiplex PCR; in TCRdb, only in-frame clones are kept and a portion is missing. Recorded for this sample: about 160,000 clones. Sequencing input: PBMCs. The receptors were gathered from a man aged 25 to 40 in good health and CMV-seronegative.

This rearrangement joins TRBV11-3 to TRBJ1-3; D might be TRBD1 (5 bases). The CDR3 sequence is 17 residues long. V was clipped by 0 bases and J by 3 bases, with 15 bases between them. CDR1 is SGHNT, CDR2 YENEEA, per germline. CDR3 nucleotides: TGTGCCAGCAGCTTAGATCGCCTGGTGGGGCTTGGAAACACCATATATTTT. The encoded protein is CASSLDRLVGLGNTIYF.

This chain connects TRBV25-1 to TRBJ2-7; 9 bases match TRBD1. This CDR3 is 17 amino acids long. V gave up 3 bases and J gave up 3 bases; unmatched junction bases: 12. The V gene's germline CDR1 is MGHDK and CDR2 SYGVNS. In DNA form, the CDR3 reads TGTGCCAGCAGTGATCAGACAGGGGGGCGACTCCGCTACGAGCAGTACTTC. As protein: CASSDQTGGRLRYEQYF.

The chain joins TRBV7-3 to TRBJ2-1, with 8 bases lining up with TRBD1. V shed 5 bases and J 4 bases; nucleotides not matched to a gene: 7. The germline CDR1 and CDR2 sequences are SGHTA and FQGTGA. The CDR3 has 15 residues. CDR3 coding DNA: TGTGCCAGCAGCCGCCGACAGGGGAAATACAATGAGCAGTTCTTC. Protein sequence: CASSRRQGKYNEQFF.

J is TRBJ2-7 and V is TRBV5-5; tentatively, D is TRBD1 (5 bases). Between the trimmed V and J ends, which lost 4 bases and 4 bases, there was a span of 9 bases. This CDR3 is 12 amino acids long. Per the germline V gene, CDR1 is SGHKS and CDR2 is YYEKEE (reference sequence). The CDR3 reads CASSPQGYEQYF. In DNA form, the CDR3 reads TGTGCCAGCAGCCCCCAGGGTTACGAGCAGTACTTC.

The chain couples TRBV6-6 to TRBJ1-3, with 7 bases identical to TRBD1. The germline CDR1 and CDR2 sequences are MNHNY and SVGAGI (reference sequence). This CDR3 has 14 residues. V shed 6 bases and J 0 bases; nucleotides not matched to a gene: 2. This CDR3 reads CASSGTDSGNTIYF. CDR3 sequence (DNA): TGTGCCAGCAGCGGGACAGACTCTGGAAACACCATATATTTT.

The rearrangement joins TRBV2 to TRBJ1-2, with D possibly TRBD1 on 5 matching bases. CDR1 and CDR2 from the germline V gene are SNHLY and FYNNEI. The CDR3 contains 13 residues. V was trimmed by 6 bases and J by 4 bases, leaving 12 bases between them. DNA for the CDR3: TGTGCCAGCAGCCGGGGGGAGGTCTATGGCTACACCTTC. Translated: CASSRGEVYGYTF.

The genes are TRBV19 and TRBJ1-5; maybe TRBD1 (5 bases). CDR3 length: 15 residues. Looked up from germline, CDR1 is LNHDA and CDR2 is SQIVND (reference sequence). Trimming stripped 5 bases from V and 1 base from J, with 12 bases between. CDR3 sequence (DNA): TGTGCCAGTAGTCGGTTGGGGGGAAGCAATCAGCCCCAGCATTTT. Translating gives CASSRLGGSNQPQHF.

The chain is built from TRBV29-1 and TRBJ2-7, with 10 bases matching TRBD1. The V gene end was trimmed by 7 bases and the J gene end by 2 bases; junction bases not matched to a gene: 2. Looked up from germline, CDR1 is SQVTM and CDR2 is ANQGSEA. This CDR3 has 12 amino acids. The CDR3 spells CSAGQGAYEQYF. CDR3 nucleotides: TGCAGCGCAGGACAGGGGGCCTACGAGCAGTACTTC.

The rearrangement links TRBV14 to TRBJ2-7; D gene ambiguous. CDR1 and CDR2 (germline): SGHDN, FVKESK. The CDR3 is made up of 13 amino acids. V was shortened by 1 base and J by 6 bases, with 10 bases between the two germline ends. The CDR3 sequence is CASSQALGGEQYF. The CDR3 region has the DNA TGTGCCAGCAGCCAAGCTCTAGGTGGCGAGCAGTACTTC. The whole variable domain, filled in from reference TRBV14 and TRBJ2-7, reads EAGVTQFPSHSVIEKGQTVTLRCDPISGHDNLYWYRRVMGKEIKFLLHFVKESKQDESGMPNNRFLAERTGGTYSTLKVQPAELEDSGVYFCASSQALGGEQYFGPGTRLTVT.

This chain connects TRBV19 to TRBJ2-7, with 7 bases aligning to TRBD2. Germline loops: CDR1 LNHDA, CDR2 SQIVND (reference sequence). This CDR3 contains 13 residues. With 6 bases clipped from V and 5 bases from J, the junction kept 7 bases outside the gene matches. CDR3 region: CASRSGIRDEQYF. CDR3 DNA sequence: TGTGCCAGTAGAAGCGGGATTAGGGACGAGCAGTACTTC.

Concerning this clone itself: The identical CDR3 is also encoded by other nucleotide sequences in the sample. This sequence joins TRBV7-2 and TRBJ1-2; D remains unclear. This CDR3 contains 13 residues. Trimming shortened V by 0 bases and J by 8 bases, and 10 bases separated the two germline ends. Germline V gives CDR1 SGHTA, CDR2 FQGNSA. The CDR3 loop reads CASSLAEGGGYTF. The CDR3 nucleotides read TGTGCCAGCAGCTTAGCAGAGGGAGGGGGCTACACCTTC.

This chain connects TRBV30 to TRBJ2-2; the D gene is possibly TRBD1 (6 bases). This CDR3 contains 13 residues. The germline V and J ends were trimmed by 3 bases and 7 bases, with 12 bases remaining between them. From germline, CDR1 is GTSNPN and CDR2 SVGIG (reference sequence). CDR3 nucleotides: TGTGCCTGGAGCAGGGGAAGATACGGGGAGCTGTTTTTT. Translation: CAWSRGRYGELFF.

This chain connects TRBV2 to TRBJ2-7, with 10 positions matching TRBD1. The CDR3 spans 14 residues. The J segment lost 6 bases and the V segment lost 4 bases, leaving 6 bases of the junction unmatched. CDR1 is SNHLY, CDR2 FYNNEI, per germline. The CDR3 DNA sequence: TGTGCCAGCAGTGGGACAGGGGGTTCGCTCGAGCAGTACTTC. It translates to CASSGTGGSLEQYF.

V is TRBV5-1 and J is TRBJ2-5; D is perhaps TRBD1 (5 bases). The V end lost 0 bases, the J end lost 5 bases, and 11 bases lay between the germline ends. The CDR3 length is 14 residues. Germline V lookup: CDR1 SGHRS, CDR2 YFSETQ. The CDR3 spells CASSLGGLRETQYF. CDR3 nucleotide sequence: TGCGCCAGCAGCTTGGGGGGCCTCCGGGAGACCCAGTACTTC. The complete variable domain, with remaining parts taken from reference TRBV5-1 and TRBJ2-5, reads KAGVTQTPRYLIKTRGQQVTLSCSPISGHRSVSWYQQTPGQGLQFLFEYFSETQRNKGNFPGRFSGRQFSNSRSEMNVSTLELGDSALYLCASSLGGLRETQYFGPGTRLLVL.

This sequence joins TRBV7-6 and TRBJ2-2; 11 nucleotides line up with TRBD1. Germline loops: CDR1 SGHVS, CDR2 FNYEAQ. The CDR3 length is 16 residues. V lost 4 bases, J lost 4 bases, and 5 bases stayed unmatched. The CDR3 reads CASSSTGTGGTGELFF. In DNA, the CDR3 is TGTGCCAGCAGCTCTACCGGGACAGGGGGCACCGGGGAGCTGTTTTTT. The variable domain in full, completed from reference TRBV7-6 and TRBJ2-2, reads GAGVSQSPRYKVTKRGQDVALRCDPISGHVSLYWYRQALGQGPEFLTYFNYEAQQDKSGLPNDRFSAERPEGSISTLTIQRTEQRDSAMYRCASSSTGTGGTGELFFGEGSRLTVL.

This chain connects TRBV9 to TRBJ2-1, with TRBD2 matching over 13 bases. The CDR3 is made up of 16 amino acids. Trimming removed 1 base from V and 9 bases from J; junction bases left unmatched: 7. CDR1 SGDLS and CDR2 YYNGEE come from the germline V gene. The CDR3 spells CASSVIGLAGVVEQFF. CDR3 in DNA: TGTGCCAGCAGCGTAATCGGACTAGCGGGAGTAGTTGAGCAGTTCTTC.

The chain is built from TRBV23-1 and TRBJ2-7; TRBD1 aligns across 8 bases. TRBV23-1 is labeled an ORF, and its function is uncertain. J was trimmed by 2 bases and V by 1 base; bases with no gene match: 7. CDR3 length: 16 residues. CDR3: CASSQLTGTGPYEQYF. The CDR3 DNA sequence: TGCGCCAGCAGTCAATTGACGGGGACAGGTCCCTACGAGCAGTACTTC.

The genes are TRBV19 and TRBJ2-5; TRBD2 agrees at 8 bases. Germline V CDR1 and CDR2: LNHDA, SQIVND (reference sequence). The CDR3 runs to 15 residues. The ends lost 2 bases at V and 1 base at J; junction bases unmatched: 3. CDR3 amino acids: CASSINREGQETQYF. DNA of the CDR3: TGTGCCAGTAGTATAAACCGGGAGGGCCAAGAGACCCAGTACTTC.

The chain carries TRBV5-1 and TRBJ2-7, with TRBD2 identical over 9 bases. The CDR3 is 16 residues long. Germline loops: CDR1 SGHRS, CDR2 YFSETQ. J was trimmed by 2 bases and V by 4 bases; bases with no gene match: 10. DNA of the CDR3: TGCGCCAGCAGCCGTTCTTCAGCGGGGGGAGCCTACGAGCAGTACTTC. Its translation is CASSRSSAGGAYEQYF.

The genes are TRBV6-6 and TRBJ1-1, with 7 positions matching TRBD1. Germline V gene sequence: CDR1 MNHNY, CDR2 SVGAGI (reference sequence). This CDR3 is built from 14 residues. The J segment lost 4 bases and the V segment lost 5 bases, leaving 7 bases of the junction unmatched. The CDR3 region is CASSMTGIGTEAFF. The CDR3 DNA reads TGTGCCAGCAGTATGACAGGGATTGGCACTGAAGCTTTCTTT.

The chain uses TRBV2 and TRBJ2-1, with D perhaps matching TRBD1 (5 bases). This CDR3 has 13 residues. The germline CDR1 and CDR2 sequences are SNHLY and FYNNEI. The V and J ends lost 4 bases and 4 bases respectively, with 8 bases between them. CDR3 residues: CASSGTNYNEQFF. Written as DNA, the CDR3 is TGTGCCAGCAGTGGGACAAATTACAATGAGCAGTTCTTC.

The J gene is TRBJ1-1, the V gene TRBV27; D is undetermined. Germline V CDR1 and CDR2: MNHEY, SMNVEV (reference sequence). The CDR3 covers 14 residues. Trimming took 2 bases from V and 0 from J, leaving 7 bases between them. The DNA of the CDR3 is TGTGCCAGCAGTTTAAACGGGATGAACACTGAAGCTTTCTTT. Residues: CASSLNGMNTEAFF.

J is TRBJ2-7 and V is TRBV4-3, with TRBD1 matching 7 bases. The CDR3 runs 16 residues. The V gene's germline CDR1 is LGHNA and CDR2 YSLEER. With 1 base clipped from V and 7 bases from J, the junction kept 13 bases outside the gene matches. CDR3 loop: CASSQVSGTVTYEQYF. The CDR3 DNA sequence: TGCGCCAGCAGCCAAGTATCCGGGACAGTAACATATGAGCAGTACTTC.

The chain links TRBV2 to TRBJ2-2; the D gene is possibly TRBD1 (6 bases). The V end lost 7 bases, the J end lost 0 bases, and 9 bases lay between the germline ends. CDR3 length equals 14 residues. Germline assignment: CDR1 SNHLY and CDR2 FYNNEI. CDR3 sequence (DNA): TGTGCCAGCATTGGGGGCCCGAACACCGGGGAGCTGTTTTTT. This encodes CASIGGPNTGELFF. The full variable domain, its missing parts supplied by reference TRBV2 and TRBJ2-2, is EPEVTQTPSHQVTQMGQEVILRCVPISNHLYFYWYRQILGQKVEFLVSFYNNEISEKSEIFDDQFSVERPDGSNFTLKIRSTKLEDSAMYFCASIGGPNTGELFFGEGSRLTVL.

The chain recombines TRBV28 with TRBJ1-5; no firm D call. From germline, CDR1 is MDHEN and CDR2 SYDVKM. V lost 3 bases, J lost 7 bases, and 13 bases lay in between. There are 14 residues in the CDR3. CDR3 DNA: TGTGCCAGCAGTTTGGTACAGCTAAACCAGCCCCAGCATTTT. Amino acid sequence: CASSLVQLNQPQHF.

V gene TRBV18 combines with J gene TRBJ2-5; 9 bases are shared with TRBD2. There are 15 residues in the CDR3. The germline CDR1 and CDR2 sequences are KGHSH and LQKENI. The J segment lost 5 bases and the V segment lost 2 bases, leaving 6 bases of the junction unmatched. The CDR3 DNA reads TGTGCCAGCTCACCATTAGCGGGAGTCGCTGAGACCCAGTACTTC. Translated, it gives CASSPLAGVAETQYF. Supplemented by reference TRBV18 and TRBJ2-5, the full variable domain reads NAGVMQNPRHLVRRRGQEARLRCSPMKGHSHVYWYRQLPEEGLKFMVYLQKENIIDESGMPKERFSAEFPKEGPSILRIQQVVRGDSAAYFCASSPLAGVAETQYFGPGTRLLVL.